The following is a TCR beta chain sequence with its context. These data originate in a study of cytomegalovirus exposure and HLA in healthy donors. V shed 1 base and J 7 bases; nucleotides not matched to a gene: 24. This CDR3 comprises 21 residues. Germline CDR1 and CDR2: MNHNS and SASEGT. TCRdb's table, derived via immunoSEQ multiplex PCR, lists solely in-frame clones and lacks some. This table holds tens of thousands of clones, nearly 95% found once. This chain links TRBV6-1 with TRBJ2-1, with TRBD2 matching 8 bases. The sequence was obtained from a man younger than 35 in good health and CMV-seropositive. Sequencing was done on a sample of PBMCs. Here the CDR3 DNA reads TGTGCCAGCAGTGAAGGGGGGGCAGCACCCCTCGGCGGGAGGTATCGGAATGAGCAGTTCTTC. Its protein is CASSEGGAAPLGGRYRNEQFF.